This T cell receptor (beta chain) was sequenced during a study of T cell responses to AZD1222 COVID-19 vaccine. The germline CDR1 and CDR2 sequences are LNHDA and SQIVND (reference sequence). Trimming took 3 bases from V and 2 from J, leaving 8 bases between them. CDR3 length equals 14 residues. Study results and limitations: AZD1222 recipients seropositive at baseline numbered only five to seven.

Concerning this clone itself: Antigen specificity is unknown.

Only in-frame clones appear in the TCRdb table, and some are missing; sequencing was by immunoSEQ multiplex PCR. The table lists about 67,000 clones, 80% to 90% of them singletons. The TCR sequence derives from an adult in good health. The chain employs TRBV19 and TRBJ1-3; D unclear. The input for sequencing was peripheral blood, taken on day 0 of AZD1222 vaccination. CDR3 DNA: TGTGCCAGTAGTATCTCTGGGGCTGGAAACACCATATATTTT. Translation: CASSISGAGNTIYF.